Listed below are T cell receptor beta chains from one sample, sequenced in a study of tumor-infiltrating lymphocytes in primary liver carcinoma. From the multiplex PCR reads, TCRdb called clonotypes with MiXCR, one entry per CDR3 protein. The table lists just over 300,000 distinct CDR3 sequences, 50% to 75% of them singletons, with around 15% in the top ten. The sequencing input was peripheral blood. These TCRs come from a woman in her twenties or thirties with primary liver carcinoma and hepatitis B virus infection. Each CDR3 is given with its conserved first and last residue.

v_call	j_call	cdr3_aa
TRBV5-4	TRBJ2-1	CASSSKNRGMSCNEQFF
TRBV6-5	TRBJ2-6	CASSSRFAGANVLTF
TRBV6-1	TRBJ1-6	CATFLRQGDNSPLHF
TRBV6-4	TRBJ2-1	CASSEPSGSGSDNEQFF
TRBV4-2	TRBJ2-5	CATSRRLAGGLETQYF
TRBV7-2	TRBJ2-1	CASSLTSGRQNEQFF
TRBV30	TRBJ2-7	CAWSGRKGYFDEQYF
TRBV4-2	TRBJ2-7	CASSQDWREVIYEQYF
TRBV5-4	TRBJ1-2	CASSFLTGFNYGYTF
TRBV28	TRBJ2-7	CASSRVSGGLSYEQYF
TRBV10-2	TRBJ2-5	CASGSGQDWETQYF
TRBV6-2/TRBV6-3	TRBJ1-2	CASCYRTQGATGYTF
TRBV28	TRBJ1-2	CTSSLGTRGYGYTF
TRBV11-1	TRBJ2-1	CANSLALGGRQLF
TRBV4-1	TRBJ2-7	CASSLTEAYEQYF